A single sample is the source of the 18 T cell receptor beta chains below, sequenced in a study of shared clonotypes between healthy human individuals. Sequencing used immunoSEQ multiplex PCR; TCRdb keeps in-frame clones, though not all of them. Of over a million clones in the sample, over 95% are singletons; the top ten hold 0.95% to 1.5%. Sequenced input: naive CD4+ T cells sorted from blood. The sample's subset: CD45RA+ positively selected. Source of these receptors: a man aged 25-45 years in good health.

This clone has more than one count but fewer than ten. The rearrangement links TRBV2 to TRBJ1-5; 10 bases align to TRBD1. The germline V gene has CDR1 SNHLY and CDR2 FYNNEI. Losses at the gene ends were 6 bases for V and 5 bases for J; bases not matched to a gene: 7. The CDR3 runs to 15 residues. CDR3 residues: CASRGTGADYQPQHF. DNA for the CDR3: TGTGCCAGCAGGGGGACAGGGGCCGATTATCAGCCCCAGCATTTT.

This chain joins TRBV11-3 and TRBJ2-3; D unresolved. Trimming took 1 base from V and 0 from J, leaving 11 bases between them. This CDR3 is 16 amino acids long. CDR1 and CDR2 from the germline V gene are SGHNT and YENEEA. As DNA, the CDR3 is TGTGCCAGCAGCTTAGGTACTACAACTAGCACAGATACGCAGTATTTT. Translation: CASSLGTTTSTDTQYF.

V and J are TRBV6-1 and TRBJ2-1; D uncertain. The germline gives CDR1 MNHNS, CDR2 SASEGT. The CDR3 is made up of 11 amino acids. With 7 bases removed from V and 3 bases from J, the gap between germline ends came to 4 bases. CDR3 bases: TGTGCCAGCACCTACTACAATGAGCAGTTCTTC. Protein product: CASTYYNEQFF.

The genes are TRBV27 and TRBJ1-1; the D gene is possibly TRBD1 (6 bases). Trimming shortened V by 0 bases and J by 5 bases, and 13 bases separated the two germline ends. This CDR3 has 15 residues. CDR1 and CDR2 from the germline V gene are MNHEY and SMNVEV (reference sequence). CDR3 loop: CASSLSTGRETEAFF. The CDR3 DNA reads as TGTGCCAGCAGTTTATCCACAGGGCGGGAGACTGAAGCTTTCTTT.

V and J are TRBV6-5 and TRBJ2-7; TRBD1 matches at 11 bases. The germline V gene encodes CDR1 MNHEY and CDR2 SVGAGI. The CDR3 sequence is 13 residues long. Trimming cost V 6 bases and J 6 bases; bases outside gene matches: 4. The CDR3: CASRFGTGGEQYF. The CDR3 nucleotides read TGTGCCAGCAGGTTCGGGACAGGGGGCGAGCAGTACTTC.

This clone came up a few times. The gene calls are TRBV2 and TRBJ1-5; D not certain. This CDR3 has 12 residues. Trimming removed 7 bases from V and 3 bases from J, with 7 bases in between. Germline lookup yields CDR1 SNHLY and CDR2 FYNNEI. The CDR3 DNA sequence: TGTGCCAGCAAACAGAACAATCAGCCCCAGCATTTT. This gives the protein CASKQNNQPQHF.

This sequence joins TRBV6-5 and TRBJ1-5, with D maybe TRBD1 (6 bases). Per germline, CDR1 MNHEY and CDR2 SVGAGI. CDR3 length: 14 residues. The V end was cut by 0 bases, the J end by 6 bases, with 9 bases between. The DNA of the CDR3 is TGTGCCAGCAGTTACTCCGCAGGGGCTCAGCCCCAGCATTTT. It encodes CASSYSAGAQPQHF.

The rearrangement links TRBV30 to TRBJ1-5, with D possibly being TRBD1 (6 bases). V lost 4 bases and J lost 8, with 12 bases in between. Per the germline V gene, CDR1 is GTSNPN and CDR2 is SVGIG (reference sequence). This CDR3 comprises 12 residues. The CDR3 is CAWNREDKPQHF. The DNA for the CDR3 is TGTGCCTGGAACAGGGAGGATAAGCCCCAGCATTTT.

The chain recombines TRBV27 with TRBJ2-7; 11 bases are shared with TRBD2. Per germline, CDR1 MNHEY and CDR2 SMNVEV (reference sequence). The CDR3 has 17 residues. V trimming: 6 bases; J trimming: 1 base; junction bases outside the gene matches: 11. The CDR3 DNA sequence: TGTGCCAGCAGCCCCCGCCGCTCTAGCGGGAGGTCCTACGAGCAGTACTTC. Residues: CASSPRRSSGRSYEQYF.

The chain joins TRBV27 to TRBJ1-5, with 9 positions matching TRBD1. The germline V gene encodes CDR1 MNHEY and CDR2 SMNVEV (reference sequence). Losses at the gene ends were 6 bases for V and 6 bases for J; bases not matched to a gene: 12. The CDR3 runs 16 residues. Here the CDR3 DNA reads TGTGCCAGCAGCTCGGCAACAGGGGGCGCCGGTCAGCCCCAGCATTTT. It is translated as CASSSATGGAGQPQHF.

The J gene is TRBJ2-7, the V gene TRBV28; D unclear. Trimming pared 6 bases from V and 3 bases from J, leaving 9 bases between. The CDR3 contains 12 residues. Germline CDR1 is MDHEN and CDR2 is SYDVKM. CDR3 sequence (DNA): TGTGCCAGCAGCACCGTTAACTACGAGCAGTACTTC. Translation: CASSTVNYEQYF. Together with reference TRBV28 and TRBJ2-7, the CDR3 gives the full variable domain: DVKVTQSSRYLVKRTGEKVFLECVQDMDHENMFWYRQDPGLGLRLIYFSYDVKMKEKGDIPEGYSVSREKKERFSLILESASTNQTSMYLCASSTVNYEQYFGPGTRLTVT.

The gene calls are TRBV5-4 and TRBJ1-2; no firm D call. The CDR3 runs to 15 residues. Trimming shortened V by 4 bases and J by 6 bases, and 19 bases separated the two germline ends. The V gene's germline CDR1 is SGHNT and CDR2 YYREEE (reference sequence). The CDR3 DNA is TGTGCCAGCAGCCCCCCCCTGAGGAGGGTTGATGGCTACACCTTC. It translates to CASSPPLRRVDGYTF.

CDR3 DNA: TGTGCCAGTAAATTTCATGACAGACCTACCGGGGAGCTGTTTTTT. As protein: CASKFHDRPTGELFF. The chain has TRBV19 and TRBJ2-2, with TRBD1 as a possible D gene (5 bases). Germline V gene data show CDR1 as LNHDA and CDR2 as SQIVND (reference sequence). Trimming left V 7 bases short and J 5 bases short, with 17 bases between. The CDR3 consists of 15 residues.

This chain connects TRBV18 to TRBJ1-2; D is perhaps TRBD1 (5 bases). This CDR3 contains 16 residues. The V end lost 3 bases, the J end lost 0 bases, and 14 bases lay between the germline ends. Germline CDR1 reads KGHSH; CDR2 reads LQKENI. CDR3 DNA: TGTGCCAGCTCACCGACCCAAGGGACGGCTAACTATGGCTACACCTTC. Protein product: CASSPTQGTANYGYTF.

This chain uses TRBV5-4 with TRBJ2-7, with 11 bases lining up with TRBD2. The CDR3 covers 15 residues. Unmatched junction bases numbered 4, after V lost 4 bases and J lost 1 base. Germline CDR1 SGHNT, CDR2 YYREEE (reference sequence). The CDR3 is CASSGTSGSSYEQYF. The CDR3 DNA is TGTGCCAGCAGCGGAACTAGCGGGAGTTCCTACGAGCAGTACTTC. Full variable domain (missing parts from reference TRBV5-4 and TRBJ2-7): ETGVTQSPTHLIKTRGQQVTLRCSSQSGHNTVSWYQQALGQGPQFIFQYYREEENGRGNFPPRFSGLQFPNYSSELNVNALELDDSALYLCASSGTSGSSYEQYFGPGTRLTVT.

The rearrangement joins TRBV11-1 to TRBJ2-3; TRBD2 is a possible D gene (6 bases). Germline V CDR1 and CDR2: SGHAT, FQDESV (reference sequence). This CDR3 region has 16 residues. V was clipped by 3 bases and J by 2 bases, with 15 bases between them. The CDR3 coding sequence is TGTGCCAGCAGCTTTTTCTTTGGGACTGACACAGATACGCAGTATTTT. Protein sequence: CASSFFFGTDTDTQYF.

This chain joins TRBV10-3 and TRBJ2-5; 8 bases are shared with TRBD1. Trimming removed 6 bases from V and 4 bases from J; junction bases left unmatched: 4. The CDR3 totals 13 residues. The germline CDR1 and CDR2 sequences are ENHRY and SYGVKD. The CDR3 protein is CAIRTTGAETQYF. In nucleotides, the CDR3 is TGTGCCATCAGGACGACAGGGGCAGAGACCCAGTACTTC.

The table lists this clone with a count of one. The gene calls are TRBV7-8 and TRBJ2-7, with D tentatively TRBD1 (6 bases). The V end lost 0 bases, the J end lost 4 bases, and 10 bases lay between the germline ends. The length of the CDR3 is 14 residues. CDR1 SGHVS and CDR2 FQNEAQ come from the germline V gene. This CDR3 reads CASSLARTDYEQYF. The CDR3 DNA follows: TGTGCCAGCAGCTTAGCCCGGACAGATTACGAGCAGTACTTC.